Listed below are T cell receptor beta chains from one sample, sequenced in a study of beta chain features in type 1 diabetes. Clones were sequenced by immunoSEQ multiplex PCR, and TCRdb holds only the in-frame ones, with some missing. In the table there are a few hundred thousand clones, 25% to 30% of which are singletons. Input material: central memory CD4+ T cells from blood. The receptors here all came from a young man in good health. CDR3s include the opening cysteine and the closing phenylalanine or tryptophan. Fields, in order: CDR3 protein, clone size, V gene. Clone size is stated in some rows and not others, as once, few, many or a class when expanded.

CASESGYEQYF	few	TRBV7-9
CASSLGTPKGTQYF	few	TRBV27
CASSPTAGEDTQYF	NA	TRBV5-1
CASSPGRNSPLHF	once	TRBV5-4
CAWNRGNTEAFF	NA	TRBV30
CASSDYALAGEYQETQYF	few	TRBV5-5
CASSMLQDIQYF	NA	TRBV19
CASSQDPILLAGKAPQYF	NA	TRBV4-2
CASSLQTRETQYF	few	TRBV6-6
CASSTSGSSYEQYF	NA	TRBV7-2
CASSFSGTGAFTDTQYF	NA	TRBV5-1
CASSLEETQYF	NA	TRBV19
CASGTGIADTQYF	NA	TRBV7-6
CASSLGLASSSYNEQFF	NA	TRBV27
CASRTGTGGNQPQHF	many	TRBV2
CASSLVVQGNTEAFF	NA	TRBV7-2